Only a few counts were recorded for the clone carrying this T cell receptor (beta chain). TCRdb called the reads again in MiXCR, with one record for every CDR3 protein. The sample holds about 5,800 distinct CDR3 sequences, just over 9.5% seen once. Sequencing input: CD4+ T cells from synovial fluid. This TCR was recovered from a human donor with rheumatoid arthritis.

CDR3 sequence: CASSIVGAGGARETQYF. The CDR3 nucleotides are TGTGCCAGTAGTATAGTTGGCGCAGGGGGCGCCCGGGAGACCCAGTACTTC. V is TRBV19 and J is TRBJ2-5, with 8 bases fitting TRBD1. Trimming took 1 base from V and 5 from J; bases not matched to a gene: 12. The CDR3 contains 17 residues. The germline gives CDR1 LNHDA, CDR2 SQIVND (reference sequence).